The T cell receptor beta chain described here comes from a study of T cells in Graves' hyperthyroidism and ophthalmopathy. General study findings and limits: Median prediction lead before ophthalmopathy onset was six to eight months with the model.

This clonotype was counted at least ten times. Its antigen is unidentified. Those patients with uncontrolled infection, other autoimmune disease, pregnancy or lactation were excluded. The PBMCs were taken from 10 ml of fresh peripheral blood. From RNA transcripts, TCR beta CDR3 regions were amplified. The TCR CDR3 first-round RT-PCR relied on the HTBI primer set. TCRdb reprocessed the multiplex PCR reads via MiXCR and lists one record per CDR3 protein. This table has about 480,000 distinct CDR3 sequences, approximately 24% appearing once. This CDR3 is built from 13 residues. Germline CDR1 reads SQVTM; CDR2 reads ANQGSEA. V lost 4 bases and J lost 10, with 19 bases in between.

The TCR comes from a woman aged 25 to 45 with Graves' ophthalmopathy. This chain links TRBV29-1 with TRBJ1-2, with D tentatively TRBD1 (5 bases). The sample taken for sequencing was blood. CDR3 DNA: TGCAGCGTTGGCCCGAGCGGGACGCTACTCTACACCTTC. Translation gives CSVGPSGTLLYTF. The full variable domain, in which reference TRBV29-1 and TRBJ1-2 provide the parts outside the CDR3, is SAVISQKPSRDICQRGTSLTIQCQVDSQVTMMFWYRQQPGQSLTLIATANQGSEATYESGFVIDKFPISRPNLTFSTLTVSNMSPEDSSIYLCSVGPSGTLLYTFGSGTRLTVV.